The 5 T cell receptor beta chains below come from one sample, sequenced in a study of blood T cells in healthy people across ages. Using a J-beta primer mix together with a sample-barcoded 5' primer, a second PCR was run for roughly 7 to 11 cycles. MiXCR, applied by TCRdb to the 5' RACE reads, yields one record per CDR3 protein. The repertoire holds hundreds of thousands of distinct CDR3 sequences, with about 32% as singletons. What was sequenced was blood. The receptors shown here come from a woman older than 75 in good health.

This clonotype was counted only a few times. The chain joins TRBV7-9 to TRBJ1-6; tentatively, D is TRBD1 (6 bases). V was shortened by 1 base and J by 8 bases, with 12 bases between the two germline ends. The CDR3 has 15 residues. The V gene's germline CDR1 is SEHNR and CDR2 FQNEAQ (reference sequence). CDR3 DNA sequence: TGTGCCAGCAGCTTAGATTCAGGGGTCTATTCACCCCTCCACTTT. Translated: CASSLDSGVYSPLHF.

The sample holds one count of this clonotype. This chain links TRBV30 with TRBJ1-2; TRBD1 is a possible D gene (5 bases). The germline V and J ends were trimmed by 1 base and 5 bases, with 11 bases remaining between them. CDR1 and CDR2 from the germline V gene are GTSNPN and SVGIG (reference sequence). This CDR3 spans 13 amino acids. The CDR3 region has the DNA TGTGCCTGGAGTGCTGACGGGGGATATGGCTACACCTTC. Translated: CAWSADGGYGYTF.

This clonotype has a count of ten or more. The rearrangement links TRBV4-3 to TRBJ2-3; a weak D match, TRBD2 (6 bases). Deletions cut 0 bases from V and 6 bases from J, with 10 bases between. CDR1 is LGHNA and CDR2 is YSLEER in the germline V gene. The CDR3 extends over 14 amino acids. CDR3 amino acids: CASSQDSGRDTQYF. The CDR3, as DNA: TGCGCCAGCAGCCAAGATTCGGGGAGGGATACGCAGTATTTT.

The table lists this clonotype with many counts. J is TRBJ2-7 and V is TRBV3-1; D unresolved. The CDR3 has 12 amino acids. V gave up 0 bases and J gave up 5 bases, with 5 bases separating them. Germline V gene data show CDR1 as LGHDT and CDR2 as YNNKEL (reference sequence). CDR3 in amino acids: CASSQETHEQYF. The CDR3 DNA is TGTGCCAGCAGCCAAGAAACCCACGAGCAGTACTTC.

This chain uses TRBV6-6 with TRBJ1-2; D may be TRBD1 (6 bases). Germline V gene data show CDR1 as MNHNY and CDR2 as SVGAGI (reference sequence). The CDR3 runs to 17 residues. V was trimmed by 1 base and J by 1 base, leaving 16 bases between them. The CDR3 region has the DNA TGTGCCAGCAGTTACTTGATTACCGGGACAAGTAACTATGGCTACACCTTC. Protein sequence: CASSYLITGTSNYGYTF.